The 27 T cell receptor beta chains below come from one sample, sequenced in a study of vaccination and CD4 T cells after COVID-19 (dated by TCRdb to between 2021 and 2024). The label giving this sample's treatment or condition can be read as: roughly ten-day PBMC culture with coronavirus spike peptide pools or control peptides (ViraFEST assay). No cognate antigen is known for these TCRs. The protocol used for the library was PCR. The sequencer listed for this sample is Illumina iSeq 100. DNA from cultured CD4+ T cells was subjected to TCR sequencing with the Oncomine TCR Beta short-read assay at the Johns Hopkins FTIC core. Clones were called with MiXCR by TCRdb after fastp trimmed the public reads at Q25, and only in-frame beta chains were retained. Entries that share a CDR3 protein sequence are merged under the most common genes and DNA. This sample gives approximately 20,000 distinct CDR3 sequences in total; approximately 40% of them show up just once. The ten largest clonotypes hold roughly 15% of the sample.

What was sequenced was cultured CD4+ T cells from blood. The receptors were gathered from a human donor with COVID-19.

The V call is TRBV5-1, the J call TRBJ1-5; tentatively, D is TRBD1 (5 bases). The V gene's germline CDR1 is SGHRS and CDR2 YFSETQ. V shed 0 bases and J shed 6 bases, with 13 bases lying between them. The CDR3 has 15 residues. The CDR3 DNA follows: TGCGCCAGCAGCTTGGCCGGCCAGGGCGCTCAGCCCCAGCATTTT. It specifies CASSLAGQGAQPQHF.

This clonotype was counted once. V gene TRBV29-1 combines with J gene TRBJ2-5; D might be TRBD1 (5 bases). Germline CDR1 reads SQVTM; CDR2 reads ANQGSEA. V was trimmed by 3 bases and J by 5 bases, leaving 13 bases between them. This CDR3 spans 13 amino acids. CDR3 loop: CSVDVRVGETQYF. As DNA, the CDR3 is TGCAGCGTTGACGTCAGGGTCGGGGAGACCCAGTACTTC.

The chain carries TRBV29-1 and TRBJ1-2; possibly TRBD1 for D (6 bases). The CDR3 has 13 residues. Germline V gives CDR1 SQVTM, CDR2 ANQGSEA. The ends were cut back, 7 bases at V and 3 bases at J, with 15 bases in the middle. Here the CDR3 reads CSAQGTRYYGYTF. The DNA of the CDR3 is TGCAGCGCCCAGGGGACCAGATACTATGGCTACACCTTC. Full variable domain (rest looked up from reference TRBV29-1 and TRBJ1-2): SAVISQKPSRDICQRGTSLTIQCQVDSQVTMMFWYRQQPGQSLTLIATANQGSEATYESGFVIDKFPISRPNLTFSTLTVSNMSPEDSSIYLCSAQGTRYYGYTFGSGTRLTVV.

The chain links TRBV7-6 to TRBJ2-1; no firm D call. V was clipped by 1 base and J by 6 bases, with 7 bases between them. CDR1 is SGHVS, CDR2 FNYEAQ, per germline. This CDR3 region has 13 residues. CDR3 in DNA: TGTGCCAGCAGCTTAGATAGATTCAATGAGCAGTTCTTC. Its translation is CASSLDRFNEQFF.

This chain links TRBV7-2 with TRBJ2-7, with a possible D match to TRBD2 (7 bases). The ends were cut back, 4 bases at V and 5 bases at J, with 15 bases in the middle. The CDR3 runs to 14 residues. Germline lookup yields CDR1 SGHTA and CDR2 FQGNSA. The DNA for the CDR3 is TGTGCCAGCAGCTCTCGGGGGGCAGGGGACGAGCAGTACTTC. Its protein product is CASSSRGAGDEQYF.

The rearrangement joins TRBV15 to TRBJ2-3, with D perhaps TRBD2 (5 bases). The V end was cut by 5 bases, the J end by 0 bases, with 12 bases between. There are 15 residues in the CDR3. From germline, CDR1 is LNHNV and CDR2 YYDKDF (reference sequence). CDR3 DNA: TGTGCCACCAGCGAATGGCGGACTAGCACAGATACGCAGTATTTT. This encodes CATSEWRTSTDTQYF.

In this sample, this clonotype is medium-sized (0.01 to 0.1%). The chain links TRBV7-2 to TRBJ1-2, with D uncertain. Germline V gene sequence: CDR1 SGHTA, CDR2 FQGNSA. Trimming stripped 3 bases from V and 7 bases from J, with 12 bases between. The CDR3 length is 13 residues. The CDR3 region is CASSLAGARGYTF. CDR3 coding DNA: TGTGCCAGCAGCTTGGCGGGAGCGCGTGGCTACACCTTC.

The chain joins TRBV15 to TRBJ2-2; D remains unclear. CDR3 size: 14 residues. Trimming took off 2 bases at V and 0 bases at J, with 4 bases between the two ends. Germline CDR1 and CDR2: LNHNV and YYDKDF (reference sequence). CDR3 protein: CATSRPTNTGELFF. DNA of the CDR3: TGTGCCACCAGCAGACCCACGAACACCGGGGAGCTGTTTTTT.

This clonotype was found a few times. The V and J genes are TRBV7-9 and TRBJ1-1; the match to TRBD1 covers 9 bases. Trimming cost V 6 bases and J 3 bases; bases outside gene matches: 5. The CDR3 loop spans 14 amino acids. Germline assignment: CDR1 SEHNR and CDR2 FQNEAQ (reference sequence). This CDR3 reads CASSNRGRHTEAFF. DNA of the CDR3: TGTGCCAGCAGTAACAGGGGGCGGCACACTGAAGCTTTCTTT.

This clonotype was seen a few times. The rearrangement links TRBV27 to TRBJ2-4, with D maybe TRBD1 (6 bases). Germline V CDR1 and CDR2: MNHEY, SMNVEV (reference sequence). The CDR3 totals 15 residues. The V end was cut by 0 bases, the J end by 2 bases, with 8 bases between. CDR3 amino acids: CASSLSGATKNIQYF. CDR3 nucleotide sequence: TGTGCCAGCAGTTTATCGGGGGCTACCAAAAACATTCAGTACTTC.

The CDR3 DNA reads TGTGCCAGCACCCAGTCGGGACAGGGCCGCTACGAGCAGTACTTC. This translates into CASTQSGQGRYEQYF. The chain is built from TRBV6-2 or TRBV6-3 and TRBJ2-7; 9 bases line up with TRBD1. Trimming removed 7 bases from V and 3 bases from J; junction bases left unmatched: 10. CDR3 length: 15 amino acids. The germline V gene encodes CDR1 MNHEY and CDR2 SVGEGT.

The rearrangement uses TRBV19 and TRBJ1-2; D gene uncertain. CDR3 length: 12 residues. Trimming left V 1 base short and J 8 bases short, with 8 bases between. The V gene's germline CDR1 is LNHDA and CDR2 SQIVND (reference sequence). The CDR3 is CASSIAQRGYTF. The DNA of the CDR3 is TGTGCCAGTAGTATAGCTCAGCGCGGCTACACCTTC.

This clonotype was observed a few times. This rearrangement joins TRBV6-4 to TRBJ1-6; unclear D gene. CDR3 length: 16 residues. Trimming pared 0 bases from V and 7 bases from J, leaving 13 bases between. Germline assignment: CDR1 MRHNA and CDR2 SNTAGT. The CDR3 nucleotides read TGTGCCAGCAGTGACTCGATTATGGATCGGAATTCACCCCTCCACTTT. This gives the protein CASSDSIMDRNSPLHF.

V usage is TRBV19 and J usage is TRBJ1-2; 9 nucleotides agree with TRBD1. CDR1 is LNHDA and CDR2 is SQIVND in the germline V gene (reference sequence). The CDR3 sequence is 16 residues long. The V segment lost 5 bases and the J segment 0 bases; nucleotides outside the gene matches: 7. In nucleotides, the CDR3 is TGTGCCAGTAGTCCCCGGACAGGGGCGACTAACTATGGCTACACCTTC. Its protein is CASSPRTGATNYGYTF.

The CDR3 region has the DNA TGTGCCAGCAGCGTATCCTGGGGGAAGAACAATGAGCAGTTCTTC. Translated, it gives CASSVSWGKNNEQFF. The chain links TRBV9 to TRBJ2-1, with D perhaps given as TRBD1 or TRBD2 (5 bases each). Trimming left V 1 base short and J 5 bases short, with 13 bases between. Germline V gives CDR1 SGDLS, CDR2 YYNGEE. This CDR3 spans 15 amino acids.

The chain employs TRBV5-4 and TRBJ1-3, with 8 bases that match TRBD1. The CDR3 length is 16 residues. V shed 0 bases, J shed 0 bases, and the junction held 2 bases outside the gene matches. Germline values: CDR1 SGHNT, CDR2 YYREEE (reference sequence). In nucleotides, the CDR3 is TGTGCCAGCAGCTTGGGACAGGGGACCTCTGGAAACACCATATATTTT. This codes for CASSLGQGTSGNTIYF.

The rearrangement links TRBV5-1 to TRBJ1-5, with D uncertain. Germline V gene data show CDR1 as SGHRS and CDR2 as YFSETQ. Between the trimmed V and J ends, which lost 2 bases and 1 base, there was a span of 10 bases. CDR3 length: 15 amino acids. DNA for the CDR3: TGCGCCAGCAGCTTTACCCCGGGGAGCAATCAGCCCCAGCATTTT. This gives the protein CASSFTPGSNQPQHF.

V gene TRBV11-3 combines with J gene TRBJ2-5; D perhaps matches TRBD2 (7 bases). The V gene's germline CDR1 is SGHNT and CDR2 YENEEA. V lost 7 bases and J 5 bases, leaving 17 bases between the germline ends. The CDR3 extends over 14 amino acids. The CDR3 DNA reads TGTGCCAGCACTCAAAGGGGGGGGAGTGAGACCCAGTACTTC. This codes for CASTQRGGSETQYF.

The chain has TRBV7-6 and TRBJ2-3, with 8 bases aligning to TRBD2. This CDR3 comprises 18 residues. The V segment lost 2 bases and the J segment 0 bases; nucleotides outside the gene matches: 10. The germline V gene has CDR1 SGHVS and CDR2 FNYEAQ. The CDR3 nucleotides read TGTGCCAGCAGCTTAATTGGGGGAAGCGGGGGAAGCACAGATACGCAGTATTTT. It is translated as CASSLIGGSGGSTDTQYF.

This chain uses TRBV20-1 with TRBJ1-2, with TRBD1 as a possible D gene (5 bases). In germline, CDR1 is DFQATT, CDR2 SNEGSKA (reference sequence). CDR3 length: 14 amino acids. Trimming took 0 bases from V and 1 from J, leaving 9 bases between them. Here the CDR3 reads CSARDIQGNYGYTF. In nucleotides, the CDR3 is TGCAGTGCTAGAGATATCCAGGGTAACTATGGCTACACCTTC.

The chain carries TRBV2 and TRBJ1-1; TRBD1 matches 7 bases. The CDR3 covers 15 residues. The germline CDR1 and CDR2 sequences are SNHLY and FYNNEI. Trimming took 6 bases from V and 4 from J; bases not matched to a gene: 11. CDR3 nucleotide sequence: TGTGCCAGCAGGGGAGACAGGGTTTCATCCACTGAAGCTTTCTTT. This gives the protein CASRGDRVSSTEAFF.

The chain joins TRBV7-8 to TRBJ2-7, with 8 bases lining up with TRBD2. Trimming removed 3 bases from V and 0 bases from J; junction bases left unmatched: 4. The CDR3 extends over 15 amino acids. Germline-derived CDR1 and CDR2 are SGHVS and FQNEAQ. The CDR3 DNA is TGTGCCAGCAGCTTTAGCGGGAAAGCCTCCTACGAGCAGTACTTC. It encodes CASSFSGKASYEQYF.

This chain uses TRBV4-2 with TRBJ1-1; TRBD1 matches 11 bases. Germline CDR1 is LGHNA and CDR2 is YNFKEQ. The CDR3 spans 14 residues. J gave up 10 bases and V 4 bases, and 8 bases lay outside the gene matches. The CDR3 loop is CASSPSRGQGVAFF. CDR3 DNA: TGTGCCAGCAGCCCGAGCCGGGGACAGGGGGTAGCTTTCTTT.

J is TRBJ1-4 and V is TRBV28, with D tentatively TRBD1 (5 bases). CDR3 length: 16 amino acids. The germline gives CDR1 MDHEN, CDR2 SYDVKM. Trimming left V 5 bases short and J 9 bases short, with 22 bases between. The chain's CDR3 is CASSPSDLGGTKKLFF. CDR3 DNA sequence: TGTGCCAGCAGTCCCTCAGACCTCGGAGGGACCAAAAAACTGTTTTTT.

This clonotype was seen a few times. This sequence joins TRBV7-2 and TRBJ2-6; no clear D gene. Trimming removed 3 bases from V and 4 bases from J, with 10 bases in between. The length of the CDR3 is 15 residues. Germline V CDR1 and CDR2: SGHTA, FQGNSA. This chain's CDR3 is CASSFRPSGANVLTF. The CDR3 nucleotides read TGTGCCAGCAGCTTTCGGCCGTCGGGGGCCAACGTCCTGACTTTC.

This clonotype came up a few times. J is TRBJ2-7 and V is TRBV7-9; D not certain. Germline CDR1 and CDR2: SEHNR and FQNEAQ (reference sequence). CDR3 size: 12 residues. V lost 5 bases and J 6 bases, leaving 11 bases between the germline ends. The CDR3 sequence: CASSTIAGEQYF. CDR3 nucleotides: TGTGCCAGCAGCACAATCGCAGGCGAGCAGTACTTC.

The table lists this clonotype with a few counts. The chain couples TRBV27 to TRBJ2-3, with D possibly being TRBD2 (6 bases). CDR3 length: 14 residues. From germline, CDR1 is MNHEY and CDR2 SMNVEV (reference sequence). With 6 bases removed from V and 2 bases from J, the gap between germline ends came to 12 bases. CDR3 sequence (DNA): TGTGCCAGCAGGCCAGGGACTGTCACAGATACGCAGTATTTT. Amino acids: CASRPGTVTDTQYF.